This entry describes one TCR beta chain. This record comes from a study of cytomegalovirus exposure and HLA in healthy donors. Primers included in the PCR were 60 Vbeta and 13 Jbeta primers. TCRdb's table, derived via immunoSEQ multiplex PCR, lists solely in-frame clones and lacks some. Of some 160,000 clones in the sample, roughly 72% were seen once. The CDR3 consists of 13 residues. V was clipped by 8 bases and J by 1 base; unmatched bases: 5. Germline assignment: CDR1 MNHEY and CDR2 SVGAGI. The origin of this receptor is a middle-aged man in good health and CMV-seronegative. The chain carries TRBV6-5 and TRBJ2-7, with TRBD2 identical over 7 bases. Input material: PBMCs. CDR3 sequence (DNA): TGTGCCAGCGGGGCGGGAGTGTCCTACGAGCAGTACTTC. This sequence encodes CASGAGVSYEQYF.